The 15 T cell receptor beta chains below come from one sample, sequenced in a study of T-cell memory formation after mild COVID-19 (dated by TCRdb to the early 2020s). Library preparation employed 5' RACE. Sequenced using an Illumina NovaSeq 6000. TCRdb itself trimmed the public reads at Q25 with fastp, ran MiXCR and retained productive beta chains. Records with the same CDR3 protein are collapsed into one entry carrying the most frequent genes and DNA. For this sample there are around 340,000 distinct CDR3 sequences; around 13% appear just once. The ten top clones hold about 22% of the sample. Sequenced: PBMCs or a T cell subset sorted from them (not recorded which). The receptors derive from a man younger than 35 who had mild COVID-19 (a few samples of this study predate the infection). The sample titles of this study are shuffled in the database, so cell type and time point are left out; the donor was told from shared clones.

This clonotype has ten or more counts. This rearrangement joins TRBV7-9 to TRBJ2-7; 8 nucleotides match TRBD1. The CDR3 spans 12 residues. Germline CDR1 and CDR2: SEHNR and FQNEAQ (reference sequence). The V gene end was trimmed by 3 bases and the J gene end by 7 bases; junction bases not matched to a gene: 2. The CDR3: CASSLGTGEQYV. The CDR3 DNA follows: TGTGCCAGCAGCTTGGGGACAGGTGAGCAGTACGTC.

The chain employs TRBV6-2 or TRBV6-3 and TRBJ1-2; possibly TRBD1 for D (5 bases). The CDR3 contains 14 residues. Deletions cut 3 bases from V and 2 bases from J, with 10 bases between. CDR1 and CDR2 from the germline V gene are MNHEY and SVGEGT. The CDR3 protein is CASSYFRQNYGYTF. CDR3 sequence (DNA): TGTGCCAGCAGTTATTTCCGACAGAACTATGGCTACACCTTC.

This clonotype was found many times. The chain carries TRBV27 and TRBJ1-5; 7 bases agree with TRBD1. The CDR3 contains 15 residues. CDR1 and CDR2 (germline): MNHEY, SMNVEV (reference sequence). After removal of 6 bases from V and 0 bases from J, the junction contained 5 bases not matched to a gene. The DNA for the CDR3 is TGTGCCAGCAGAGTGGGACAGATTAGCAATCAGCCCCAGCATTTT. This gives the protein CASRVGQISNQPQHF.

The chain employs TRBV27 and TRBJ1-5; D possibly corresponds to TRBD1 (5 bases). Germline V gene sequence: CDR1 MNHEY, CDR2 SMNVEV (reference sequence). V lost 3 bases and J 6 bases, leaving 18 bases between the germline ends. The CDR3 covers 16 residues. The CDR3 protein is CASSLVFGGVIQPQHF. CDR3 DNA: TGTGCCAGCAGTTTGGTCTTCGGGGGTGTTATTCAGCCCCAGCATTTT.

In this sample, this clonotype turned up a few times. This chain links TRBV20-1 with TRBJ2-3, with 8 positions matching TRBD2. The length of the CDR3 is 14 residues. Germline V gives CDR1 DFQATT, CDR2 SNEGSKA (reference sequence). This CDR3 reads CGGRRGADADTQYF. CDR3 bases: TGCGGAGGGCGGCGGGGGGCCGATGCAGATACGCAGTATTTT.

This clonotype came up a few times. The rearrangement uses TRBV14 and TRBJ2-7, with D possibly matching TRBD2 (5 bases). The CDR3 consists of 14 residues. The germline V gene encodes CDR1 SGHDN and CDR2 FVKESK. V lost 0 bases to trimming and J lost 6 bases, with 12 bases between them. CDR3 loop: CASSQDLRAGEQYF. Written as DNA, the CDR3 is TGTGCCAGCAGCCAAGACCTTAGGGCGGGCGAGCAGTACTTC.

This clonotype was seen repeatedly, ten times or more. CDR3 loop: CASSPRVVGGTKNIQYF. Written as DNA, the CDR3 is TGTGCCAGCAGCCCGAGGGTCGTTGGGGGAACCAAAAACATTCAGTACTTC. This chain connects TRBV3-1 to TRBJ2-4; D may be TRBD1 or TRBD2 (5 bases each). The CDR3 covers 17 residues. Looked up from germline, CDR1 is LGHDT and CDR2 is YNNKEL (reference sequence). V was shortened by 4 bases and J by 2 bases, with 18 bases between the two germline ends.

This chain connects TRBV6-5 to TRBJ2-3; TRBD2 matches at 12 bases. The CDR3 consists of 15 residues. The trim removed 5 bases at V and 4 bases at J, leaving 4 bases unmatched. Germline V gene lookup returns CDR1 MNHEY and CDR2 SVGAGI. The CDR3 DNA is TGTGCCAGCAGTAAACTAGCGGGGGGCCCAGATACGCAGTATTTT. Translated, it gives CASSKLAGGPDTQYF.

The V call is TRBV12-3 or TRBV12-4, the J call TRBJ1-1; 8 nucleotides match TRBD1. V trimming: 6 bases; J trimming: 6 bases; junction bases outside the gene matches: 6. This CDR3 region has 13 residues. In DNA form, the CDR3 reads TGTGCCAGCAGCAGACAGGGGCGTGCTGAAGCTTTCTTT. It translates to CASSRQGRAEAFF.

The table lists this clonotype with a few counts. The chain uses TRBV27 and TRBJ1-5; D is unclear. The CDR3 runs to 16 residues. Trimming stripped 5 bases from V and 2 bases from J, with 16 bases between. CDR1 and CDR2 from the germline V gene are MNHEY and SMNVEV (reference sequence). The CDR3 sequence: CASSPRPQTRNQPQHF. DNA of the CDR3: TGTGCCAGCAGTCCGCGACCACAGACCCGCAATCAGCCCCAGCATTTT.

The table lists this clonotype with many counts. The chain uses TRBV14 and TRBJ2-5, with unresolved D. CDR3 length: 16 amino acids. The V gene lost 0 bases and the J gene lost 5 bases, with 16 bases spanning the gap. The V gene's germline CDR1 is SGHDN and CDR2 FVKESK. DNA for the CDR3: TGTGCCAGCAGCCAAGATAGCATCTACCTGAAGGAGACCCAGTACTTC. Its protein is CASSQDSIYLKETQYF.

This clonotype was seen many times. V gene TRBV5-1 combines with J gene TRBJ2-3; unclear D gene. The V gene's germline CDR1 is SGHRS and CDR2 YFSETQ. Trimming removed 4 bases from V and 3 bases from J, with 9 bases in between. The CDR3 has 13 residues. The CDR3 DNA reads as TGCGCCAGCAGCGATGGACCGACAGATACGCAGTATTTT. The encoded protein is CASSDGPTDTQYF.

The CDR3 protein is CASSAEYQETQYF. CDR3 DNA: TGTGCCAGCAGTGCGGAGTACCAAGAGACCCAGTACTTC. V gene TRBV2 combines with J gene TRBJ2-5; D gene ambiguous. The length of the CDR3 is 13 residues. CDR1 is SNHLY and CDR2 is FYNNEI in the germline V gene. V was clipped by 4 bases and J by 0 bases, with 6 bases between them.

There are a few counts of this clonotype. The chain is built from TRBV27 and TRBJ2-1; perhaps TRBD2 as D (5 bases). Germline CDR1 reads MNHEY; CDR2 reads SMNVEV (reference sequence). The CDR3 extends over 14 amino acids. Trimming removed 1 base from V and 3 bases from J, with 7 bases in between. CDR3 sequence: CASSLWGDYNEQFF. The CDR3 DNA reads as TGTGCCAGCAGTTTATGGGGAGACTACAATGAGCAGTTCTTC.

CDR3 region: CASSAGGWNTEAFF. For the CDR3, the DNA is TGTGCCAGCAGCGCAGGGGGTTGGAACACTGAAGCTTTCTTT. The chain joins TRBV7-6 to TRBJ1-1, with 7 bases fitting TRBD1. The V segment lost 5 bases and the J segment 1 base; nucleotides outside the gene matches: 4. Germline assignment: CDR1 SGHVS and CDR2 FNYEAQ. The CDR3 loop spans 14 amino acids.